The T cell receptor beta chain described here comes from a study of CD8+CD57+ T cells in acquired aplastic anemia. The CDR3 sequence is 13 residues long. Germline CDR1 and CDR2: SGHAT and FQDESV (reference sequence). Trimming removed 4 bases at V and 7 bases at J, with 11 bases between. The use of genomic DNA as template underpinned the TCR beta VDJ and CDR3 profiling. TCRdb reanalysed the reads using MiXCR and keeps one entry per CDR3 protein. The sample carries about 180,000 distinct CDR3 sequences, about 44% recorded once. CD8+CD57+ cell expansion, shown by flow cytometry, had occurred in the patients selected for sequencing.

What was sequenced was sorted CD4+, CD8+, or CD8+CD57+ T cells (not recorded which) from PBMCs. This TCR derives from a human donor with aplastic anemia. The chain carries TRBV11-1 and TRBJ1-5; D unresolved. CDR3 sequence (DNA): TGTGCCAGCAGCTCCTATCTTGGGCAGCCCCAGCATTTT. This codes for CASSSYLGQPQHF.